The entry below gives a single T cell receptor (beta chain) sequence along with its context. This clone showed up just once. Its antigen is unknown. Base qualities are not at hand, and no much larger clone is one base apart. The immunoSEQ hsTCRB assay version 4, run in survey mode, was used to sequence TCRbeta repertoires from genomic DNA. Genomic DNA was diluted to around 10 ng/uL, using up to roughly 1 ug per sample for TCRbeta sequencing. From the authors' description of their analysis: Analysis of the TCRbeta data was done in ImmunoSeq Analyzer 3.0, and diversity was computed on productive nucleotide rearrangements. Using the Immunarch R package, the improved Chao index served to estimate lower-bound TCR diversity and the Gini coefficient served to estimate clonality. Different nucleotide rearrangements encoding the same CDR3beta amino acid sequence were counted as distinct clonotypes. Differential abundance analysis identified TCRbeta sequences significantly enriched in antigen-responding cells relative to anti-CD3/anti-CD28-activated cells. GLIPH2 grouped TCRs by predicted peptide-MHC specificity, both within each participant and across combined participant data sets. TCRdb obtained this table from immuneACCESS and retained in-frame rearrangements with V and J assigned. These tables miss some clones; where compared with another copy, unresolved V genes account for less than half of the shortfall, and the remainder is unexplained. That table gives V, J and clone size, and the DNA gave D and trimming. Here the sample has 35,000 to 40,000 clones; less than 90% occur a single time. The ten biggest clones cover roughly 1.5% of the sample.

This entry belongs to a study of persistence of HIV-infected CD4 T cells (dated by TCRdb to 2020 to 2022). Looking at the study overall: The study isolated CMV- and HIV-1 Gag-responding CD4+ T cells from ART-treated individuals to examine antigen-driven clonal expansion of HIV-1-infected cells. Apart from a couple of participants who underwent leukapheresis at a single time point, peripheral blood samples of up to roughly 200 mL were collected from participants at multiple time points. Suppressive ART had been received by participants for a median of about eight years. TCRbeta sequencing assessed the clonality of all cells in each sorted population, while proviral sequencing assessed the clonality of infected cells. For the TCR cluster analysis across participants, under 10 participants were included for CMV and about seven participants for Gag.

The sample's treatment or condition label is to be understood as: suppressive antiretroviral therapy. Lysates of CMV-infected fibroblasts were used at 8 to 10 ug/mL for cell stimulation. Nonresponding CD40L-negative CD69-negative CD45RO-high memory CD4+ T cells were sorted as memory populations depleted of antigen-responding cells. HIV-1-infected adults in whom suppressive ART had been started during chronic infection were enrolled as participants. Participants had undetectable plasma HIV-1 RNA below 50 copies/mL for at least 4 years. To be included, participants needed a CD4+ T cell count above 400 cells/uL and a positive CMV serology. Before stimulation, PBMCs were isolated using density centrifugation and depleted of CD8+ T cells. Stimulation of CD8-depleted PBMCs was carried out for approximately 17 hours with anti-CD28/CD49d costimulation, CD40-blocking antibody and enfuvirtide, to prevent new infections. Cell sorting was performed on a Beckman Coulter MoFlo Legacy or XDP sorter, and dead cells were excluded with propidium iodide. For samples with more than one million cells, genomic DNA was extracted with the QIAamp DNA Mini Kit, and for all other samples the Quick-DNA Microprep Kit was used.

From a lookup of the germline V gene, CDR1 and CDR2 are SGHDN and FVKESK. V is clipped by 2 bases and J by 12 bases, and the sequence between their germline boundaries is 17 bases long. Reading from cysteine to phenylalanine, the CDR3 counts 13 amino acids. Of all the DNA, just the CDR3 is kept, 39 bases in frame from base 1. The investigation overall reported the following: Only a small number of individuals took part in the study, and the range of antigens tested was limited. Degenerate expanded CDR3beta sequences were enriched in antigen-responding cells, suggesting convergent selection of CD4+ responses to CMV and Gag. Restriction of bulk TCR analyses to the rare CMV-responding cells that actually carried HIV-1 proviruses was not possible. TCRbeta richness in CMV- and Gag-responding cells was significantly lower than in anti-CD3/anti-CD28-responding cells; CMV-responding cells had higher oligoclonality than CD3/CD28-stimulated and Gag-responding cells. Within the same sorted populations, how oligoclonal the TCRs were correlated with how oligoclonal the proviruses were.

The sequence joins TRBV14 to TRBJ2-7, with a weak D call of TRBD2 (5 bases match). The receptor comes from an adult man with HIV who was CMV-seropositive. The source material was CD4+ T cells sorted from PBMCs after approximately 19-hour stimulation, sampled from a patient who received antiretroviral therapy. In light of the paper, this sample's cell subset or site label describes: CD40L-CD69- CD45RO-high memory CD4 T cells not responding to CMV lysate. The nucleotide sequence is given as TGTGCCAGCAGCCAACACTCGGGGAGTAGAGTGTACTTC. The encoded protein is CASSQHSGSRVYF.